A single sample is the source of the 25 T cell receptor beta chains below, sequenced in a study of shared clonotypes between healthy human individuals. CD45RO negativity and positive selection for CCR7 defined naive CD8 cells, a population that excluded terminally differentiated effector memory CD45RA+ cells. Clones were sequenced by immunoSEQ multiplex PCR, and TCRdb holds only the in-frame ones, with some missing. This sample has around 1.9 million clones; about 92% occur once, and the top ten carry under 2%. Sequences were obtained from naive CD8+ T cells from PBMCs. The source is a man between 18 and 29 years old in good health. Some clones in this sample may be carry-over from other donors' samples.

The CDR3 sequence: CASSGSQGTDTQYF. CDR3 nucleotide sequence: TGTGCCAGCAGCGGGTCACAAGGCACAGATACGCAGTATTTT. The rearrangement joins TRBV9 to TRBJ2-3; D remains unclear. Trimming removed 3 bases from V and 1 base from J, with 9 bases in between. The CDR3 is made up of 14 amino acids. Germline CDR1 SGDLS, CDR2 YYNGEE.

The J gene is TRBJ1-1, the V gene TRBV19; a weak D match, TRBD1 (5 bases). The CDR3 loop spans 17 amino acids. Germline V gene sequence: CDR1 LNHDA, CDR2 SQIVND (reference sequence). Trimming took off 0 bases at V and 6 bases at J, with 20 bases between the two ends. CDR3 DNA sequence: TGTGCCAGTAGTATAGATCGGGCCAGGGAGGATAGTTCTGAAGCTTTCTTT. Translating it yields CASSIDRAREDSSEAFF. The full variable domain, rest sourced from reference TRBV19 and TRBJ1-1, is DGGITQSPKYLFRKEGQNVTLSCEQNLNHDAMYWYRQDPGQGLRLIYYSQIVNDFQKGDIAEGYSVSREKKESFPLTVTSAQKNPTAFYLCASSIDRAREDSSEAFFGQGTRLTVV.

The V call is TRBV27, the J call TRBJ2-1; TRBD1 is a possible D gene (6 bases). The germline V gene encodes CDR1 MNHEY and CDR2 SMNVEV (reference sequence). This CDR3 contains 15 residues. Trimming removed 6 bases at V and 5 bases at J, with 17 bases between. The DNA for the CDR3 is TGTGCCAGCAGCCCTAACCGGGACATGAACAATGAGCAGTTCTTC. Translation: CASSPNRDMNNEQFF.

V is TRBV15 and J is TRBJ1-3, with D unclear. This CDR3 is built from 14 residues. Germline V gene sequence: CDR1 LNHNV, CDR2 YYDKDF (reference sequence). The V end lost 1 base, the J end lost 0 bases, and 4 bases lay between the germline ends. The CDR3 DNA is TGTGCCACCAGCAGAGTCAGCTCTGGAAACACCATATATTTT. Translating it yields CATSRVSSGNTIYF.

The count of this clone is one. The chain is built from TRBV15 and TRBJ1-1; D gene uncertain. CDR1 and CDR2 from the germline V gene are LNHNV and YYDKDF (reference sequence). The CDR3 length is 14 residues. With 4 bases removed from V and 1 base from J, the gap between germline ends came to 10 bases. The chain's CDR3 is CATSTDLTNTEAFF. CDR3 sequence (DNA): TGTGCCACCAGCACGGACCTGACGAACACTGAAGCTTTCTTT.

The J gene is TRBJ2-1, the V gene TRBV5-6; 8 bases are shared with TRBD2. The germline V gene has CDR1 SGHDT and CDR2 YYEEEE. Unmatched junction bases numbered 8, after V lost 4 bases and J lost 14 bases. The CDR3 is 12 amino acids. DNA for the CDR3: TGTGCCAGCAGCCATGGTGGCGGGGGGAAGTTCTTC. This translates into CASSHGGGGKFF.

The J gene is TRBJ2-7, the V gene TRBV27, with D hard to call. The CDR3 runs to 13 residues. V lost 6 bases to trimming and J lost 2 bases, with 11 bases between them. From germline, CDR1 is MNHEY and CDR2 SMNVEV (reference sequence). The CDR3 reads CASSMGGTYEQYF. The CDR3 DNA reads TGTGCCAGCAGCATGGGCGGAACCTACGAGCAGTACTTC.

Details on this clone: One end of the junction varies from germline; a read error may be responsible. V usage is TRBV11-3 and J usage is TRBJ2-7; 9 bases are a match to TRBD1. Per the germline V gene, CDR1 is SGHNT and CDR2 is YENEEA. The CDR3 spans 14 residues. The CDR3 DNA sequence: TGTGCCATCAGCCCGGGACAGGGCAATTACGAGCAGTACTTC. It encodes CAISPGQGNYEQYF.

This chain joins TRBV7-8 and TRBJ2-1; no definite D call. V dropped 5 bases and J dropped 9 bases, with 17 bases sitting between them. The CDR3 sequence is 14 residues long. CDR1 is SGHVS and CDR2 is FQNEAQ in the germline V gene. CDR3 nucleotide sequence: TGTGCCAGCAGCCCAGATCCCCCGTCGGGTGAGCAGTTCTTC. Translating it yields CASSPDPPSGEQFF.

V usage is TRBV7-9 and J usage is TRBJ2-7; 7 positions match TRBD1. V shed 5 bases, J shed 0 bases, and the junction held 16 bases outside the gene matches. Germline-derived CDR1 and CDR2 are SEHNR and FQNEAQ (reference sequence). The CDR3 consists of 18 residues. Here the CDR3 reads CASSTLLFGDSTSYEQYF. Written as DNA, the CDR3 is TGTGCCAGCAGCACTCTCCTATTTGGGGACAGCACCTCCTACGAGCAGTACTTC.

The CDR3 protein is CASSVEAGGHEQYF. The DNA of the CDR3 is TGTGCCAGCAGCGTAGAGGCTGGAGGGCACGAGCAGTACTTC. The chain joins TRBV9 to TRBJ2-7; weak D call: TRBD2 (6 bases). Germline assignment: CDR1 SGDLS and CDR2 YYNGEE. V lost 0 bases and J 5 bases, leaving 12 bases between the germline ends. This CDR3 is built from 14 residues.

With respect to this clone: Possible read error: a much larger clone is one base away. This specimen includes other DNA sequences encoding the same CDR3. This chain joins TRBV11-2 and TRBJ1-1; D gene unclear. The V end lost 1 base, the J end lost 1 base, and 4 bases lay between the germline ends. CDR1 and CDR2 from the germline V gene are SGHAT and FQNNGV. The CDR3 spans 13 residues. The CDR3 region has the DNA TGTGCCAGCAGCTTAGGCGGGAACACTGAAGCTTTCTTT. Translating it yields CASSLGGNTEAFF. The full variable domain, in which reference TRBV11-2 and TRBJ1-1 provide the parts outside the CDR3, is EAGVAQSPRYKIIEKRQSVAFWCNPISGHATLYWYQQILGQGPKLLIQFQNNGVVDDSQLPKDRFSAERLKGVDSTLKIQPAKLEDSAVYLCASSLGGNTEAFFGQGTRLTVV.

This clone was counted once. This sequence joins TRBV6-6 and TRBJ2-1; D is ambiguous. The CDR3 spans 13 residues. V lost 0 bases to trimming and J lost 11 bases, with 11 bases between them. CDR1 is MNHNY and CDR2 is SVGAGI in the germline V gene (reference sequence). CDR3 residues: CASSYSNVDQQFF. Here the CDR3 DNA reads TGTGCCAGCAGTTACTCGAACGTGGACCAGCAGTTCTTC.

The genes are TRBV19 and TRBJ2-1; possible D gene TRBD1, 7 bases. CDR3 length equals 14 residues. Trimming pared 3 bases from V and 10 bases from J, leaving 16 bases between. CDR1 LNHDA and CDR2 SQIVND come from the germline V gene (reference sequence). CDR3: CASSIPLGGGEQFF. The CDR3 DNA reads as TGTGCCAGTAGTATTCCCCTAGGAGGGGGCGAGCAGTTCTTC.

The chain links TRBV2 to TRBJ2-2; tentative D call: TRBD1 (5 bases). CDR3 size: 15 residues. Trimming left V 1 base short and J 3 bases short, with 9 bases between. The germline gives CDR1 SNHLY, CDR2 FYNNEI. DNA of the CDR3: TGTGCCAGCAGTGAAGGACAGCTGCACACCGGGGAGCTGTTTTTT. It codes for CASSEGQLHTGELFF.

The table lists this clone with a few counts. This sample includes further DNA sequences coding for the same CDR3. The rearrangement joins TRBV15 to TRBJ1-5, with D unclear. V was clipped by 1 base and J by 0 bases, with 7 bases between them. CDR1 and CDR2 from the germline V gene are LNHNV and YYDKDF (reference sequence). The CDR3 covers 15 residues. The CDR3: CATSRGGNSNQPQHF. The CDR3, as DNA: TGTGCCACCAGCAGAGGGGGAAATAGCAATCAGCCCCAGCATTTT.

The CDR3 sequence: CASSTPRRREQYF. The CDR3 nucleotides read TGTGCCAGTAGCACCCCTCGACGGCGAGAGCAGTACTTC. The rearrangement joins TRBV19 to TRBJ2-7; D remains unclear. V lost 6 bases to trimming and J lost 7 bases, with 16 bases between them. There are 13 residues in the CDR3. Germline CDR1 is LNHDA and CDR2 is SQIVND (reference sequence).

Of note for this clone: Different DNA sequences within this sample yield the same CDR3. The CDR3 spells CASSLSGAYEQYF. The CDR3 coding sequence is TGTGCCAGCAGTTTATCGGGGGCCTACGAGCAGTACTTC. The rearrangement joins TRBV27 to TRBJ2-7; D possibly uses TRBD1 or TRBD2 (5 bases each). CDR3 length equals 13 residues. Per the germline V gene, CDR1 is MNHEY and CDR2 is SMNVEV (reference sequence). The V and J ends lost 0 bases and 2 bases respectively, with 5 bases between them.

This clone was seen a few times. Other DNA sequences in the same sample also yield this CDR3. CDR3 sequence reads: CASSIFGAYEQYF. The CDR3 DNA is TGTGCCAGTAGTATCTTCGGGGCCTACGAGCAGTACTTC. The chain combines TRBV19 with TRBJ2-7, with D possibly matching TRBD2 (5 bases). Trimming took off 3 bases at V and 2 bases at J, with 8 bases between the two ends. The germline V gene encodes CDR1 LNHDA and CDR2 SQIVND (reference sequence). The CDR3 spans 13 residues.

The chain employs TRBV27 and TRBJ2-1; tentatively, D is TRBD1 (5 bases). Trimming cost V 1 base and J 3 bases, with 13 bases left between them. In germline, CDR1 is MNHEY, CDR2 SMNVEV (reference sequence). This CDR3 is 16 amino acids long. In nucleotides, the CDR3 is TGTGCCAGCAGTTTATACCAGGGCTTATACTACAATGAGCAGTTCTTC. It is translated as CASSLYQGLYYNEQFF.

This chain connects TRBV19 to TRBJ2-7, with 9 bases that match TRBD1. With 1 base clipped from V and 7 bases from J, the junction kept 20 bases outside the gene matches. Germline V gives CDR1 LNHDA, CDR2 SQIVND (reference sequence). The CDR3 extends over 19 amino acids. CDR3 DNA: TGTGCCAGTAGTATAGGTTTCTTGGGGCCCGGGACAGGGTCTTCTGAGCAGTACTTC. This translates into CASSIGFLGPGTGSSEQYF.

The V call is TRBV7-9, the J call TRBJ2-1; 14 bases match TRBD2. After removal of 1 base from V and 2 bases from J, the junction contained 4 bases not matched to a gene. Per the germline V gene, CDR1 is SEHNR and CDR2 is FQNEAQ (reference sequence). The CDR3 is 18 residues long. CDR3 sequence (DNA): TGTGCCAGCAGCTTAGTCGGGACTAGCGGGAGTGCCTACAATGAGCAGTTCTTC. Protein: CASSLVGTSGSAYNEQFF.

V is TRBV27 and J is TRBJ2-5, with a tentative D call TRBD1 (6 bases). The V gene's germline CDR1 is MNHEY and CDR2 SMNVEV (reference sequence). CDR3 length: 13 amino acids. Trimming removed 5 bases at V and 7 bases at J, with 14 bases between. CDR3 loop: CASSTHTRGTQYF. The CDR3 nucleotides are TGTGCCAGCAGTACCCACACCAGGGGGACCCAGTACTTC.

This clone has just one count. The V call is TRBV9, the J call TRBJ2-7, with 10 bases lining up with TRBD1. The CDR3 has 15 residues. From germline, CDR1 is SGDLS and CDR2 YYNGEE. V was pared by 3 bases and J by 0 bases, with 3 bases of the junction left unmatched. Here the CDR3 DNA reads TGTGCCAGCAGCGCGGGGGACAGGGGCTCCTACGAGCAGTACTTC. Its translation is CASSAGDRGSYEQYF.

Of note for this clone: This CDR3 is also generated by other DNA sequences in the sample. J is TRBJ2-3 and V is TRBV9; D could derive from TRBD1 or TRBD2 (5 bases each). The V end lost 0 bases, the J end lost 3 bases, and 11 bases lay between the germline ends. Germline assignment: CDR1 SGDLS and CDR2 YYNGEE. The CDR3 extends over 15 amino acids. CDR3 sequence (DNA): TGTGCCAGCAGCGTAGGGGGGTTGGGGACAGATACGCAGTATTTT. Translating gives CASSVGGLGTDTQYF.